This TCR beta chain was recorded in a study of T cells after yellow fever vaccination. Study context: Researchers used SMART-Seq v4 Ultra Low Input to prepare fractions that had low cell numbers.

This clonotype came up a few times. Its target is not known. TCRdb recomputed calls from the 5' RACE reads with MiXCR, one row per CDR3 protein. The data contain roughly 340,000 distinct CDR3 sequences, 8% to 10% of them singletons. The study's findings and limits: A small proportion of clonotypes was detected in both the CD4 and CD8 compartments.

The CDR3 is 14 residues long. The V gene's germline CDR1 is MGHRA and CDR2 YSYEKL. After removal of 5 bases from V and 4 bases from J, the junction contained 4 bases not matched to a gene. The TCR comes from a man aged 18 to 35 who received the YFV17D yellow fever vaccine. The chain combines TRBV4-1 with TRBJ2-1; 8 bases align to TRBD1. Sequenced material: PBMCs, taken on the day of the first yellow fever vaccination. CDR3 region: CASSDRTGYNEQFF. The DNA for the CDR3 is TGCGCCAGCAGCGATAGGACAGGGTACAATGAGCAGTTCTTC.